This TCR beta chain was sequenced for a study of identical twins. General study points: There was more out-of-frame TCR alpha sharing in monozygotic twins than models estimated. Those out-of-frame alpha sequences shared by twins showed an excess of low generation probability. Cord blood beta clonotypes that were abundant carried fewer insertions, and memory repertoires showed no such trend.

The CDR3 loop spans 14 amino acids. V lost 5 bases and J lost 0, with 7 bases in between. CDR1 and CDR2 (germline): SGHTA, FQGNSA. Each CDR3 protein is one row after TCRdb ran MiXCR on the 5' RACE reads. The table shows a few hundred thousand distinct CDR3 sequences, with roughly 9.5% occurring only once. This clonotype was counted a few times. Its antigen is as yet unknown. These data also formed part of another study, on yellow fever vaccine responses in identical twins.

The sample was PBMCs. The V call is TRBV7-2, the J call TRBJ2-2; D uncertain. This clonotype was sampled from a woman between 18 and 29 years old in good health. The CDR3 protein is CASSEAPNTGELFF. The CDR3 DNA reads TGTGCCAGCAGCGAAGCCCCGAACACCGGGGAGCTGTTTTTT. Drawing the rest from reference TRBV7-2 and TRBJ2-2, the complete variable domain is GAGVSQSPSNKVTEKGKDVELRCDPISGHTALYWYRQSLGQGLEFLIYFQGNSAPDKSGLPSDRFSAERTGGSVSTLTIQRTQQEDSAVYLCASSEAPNTGELFFGEGSRLTVL.